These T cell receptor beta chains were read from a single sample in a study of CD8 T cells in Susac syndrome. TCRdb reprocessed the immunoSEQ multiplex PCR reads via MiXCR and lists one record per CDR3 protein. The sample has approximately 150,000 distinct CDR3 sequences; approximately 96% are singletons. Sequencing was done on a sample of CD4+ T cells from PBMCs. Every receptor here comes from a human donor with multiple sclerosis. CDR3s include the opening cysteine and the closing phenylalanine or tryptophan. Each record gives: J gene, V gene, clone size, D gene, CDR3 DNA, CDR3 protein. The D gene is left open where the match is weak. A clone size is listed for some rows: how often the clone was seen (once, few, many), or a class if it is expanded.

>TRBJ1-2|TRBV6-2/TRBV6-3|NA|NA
TGTGCCAGCAGTTACGAGTCGTATGGCTACACCTTC
CASSYESYGYTF
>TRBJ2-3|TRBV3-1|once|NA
TGTGCCAGCAGCCCCAGCGAACAGGGTACTAGCACAGATACGCAGTATTTT
CASSPSEQGTSTDTQYF
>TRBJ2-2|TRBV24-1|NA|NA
TGTGCCACCAGTGATTTGAACCGACCGGGGACCGGGGAGCTGTTTTTT
CATSDLNRPGTGELFF
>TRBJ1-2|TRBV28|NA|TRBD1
TGTGCCAGCAGCCGCGGACAGGGGGGTTCTAACTATGGCTACACCTTC
CASSRGQGGSNYGYTF
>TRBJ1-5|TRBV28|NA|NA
TGTGCCAGCAGAAACACAGGGAACCAGCCCCAGCATTTT
CASRNTGNQPQHF
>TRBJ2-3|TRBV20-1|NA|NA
TGCAGTGCTAGCCCACTAACCATATCAGATACGCAGTATTTT
CSASPLTISDTQYF
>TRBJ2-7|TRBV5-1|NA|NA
TGCGCCAGCAGCTTAGACGGGTCTCTTTTTGACGAGCAGTACTTC
CASSLDGSLFDEQYF
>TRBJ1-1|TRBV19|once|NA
TGTGCCAGTAATCGGGGAGGGATGCGTCGGAACACTGAAGCTTTCTTT
CASNRGGMRRNTEAFF
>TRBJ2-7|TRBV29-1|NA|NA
TGCAGCGTTGTTGGTAGCCACTCCTACGAGCAGTACTTC
CSVVGSHSYEQYF
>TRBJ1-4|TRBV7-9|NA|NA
TGTGCCAGCAGCCTCCCAGTGGACCAGGAAAAACTGTTTTTT
CASSLPVDQEKLFF
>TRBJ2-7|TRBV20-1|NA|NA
TGCAGTGCTCCCCCGGGACTCCTAGACGAGCAGTACTTC
CSAPPGLLDEQYF
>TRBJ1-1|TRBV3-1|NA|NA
TGTGCCAGCAGCCAAGAGGGCAAGAACACTGAAGCTTTCTTT
CASSQEGKNTEAFF
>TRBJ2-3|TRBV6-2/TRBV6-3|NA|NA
TGTGCCAGCAAAGAACCGGGACGGAGCACAGATACGCAGTATTTT
CASKEPGRSTDTQYF
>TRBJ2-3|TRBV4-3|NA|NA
TGCGCCAGCAGCCAAGTTTCTTCGGCGACGGGGATAGGAGATACGCAGTATTTT
CASSQVSSATGIGDTQYF
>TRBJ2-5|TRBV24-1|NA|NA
TGTGCCACCAGTGATTTGCTTCAGGGTCGGGGGACCCAGTACTTC
CATSDLLQGRGTQYF
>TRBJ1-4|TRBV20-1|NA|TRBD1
TGCAGTGCCCCGGGACAGGGGGAAGAAAAACTGTTTTTT
CSAPGQGEEKLFF
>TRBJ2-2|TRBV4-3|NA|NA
TGCGCCAGCAGCCCCCGGAGGGAACGAACTAGGACCGGGGAGCTGTTTTTT
CASSPRRERTRTGELFF
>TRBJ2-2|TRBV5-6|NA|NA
TGTGCCAGCAGCTTGTTACAGACCACCGGGGAGCTGTTTTTT
CASSLLQTTGELFF
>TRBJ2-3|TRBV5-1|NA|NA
TGCGCCAGCAGCTTATACTCGATCGCTGGCACAGATACGCAGTATTTT
CASSLYSIAGTDTQYF
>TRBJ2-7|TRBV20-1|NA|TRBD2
TGCAGTGCTAGTTCGGGACTAGCGATTTACGAGCAGTACTTC
CSASSGLAIYEQYF
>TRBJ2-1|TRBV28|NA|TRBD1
TGTGCCAGCATTCTTCCCGGGACAGGGAGGTTCTTC
CASILPGTGRFF
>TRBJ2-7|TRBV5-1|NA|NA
TGCGCCAGCAGACTCGCCGGGGGGCGCGAGCAGTACTTC
CASRLAGGREQYF
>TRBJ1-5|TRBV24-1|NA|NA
TGTGCCACCAGTGATCAAAGAGCGGGGGACGGCAATCAGCCCCAGCATTTT
CATSDQRAGDGNQPQHF
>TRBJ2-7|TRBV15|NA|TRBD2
TGTGCCACCAGCAGACCCCGAGGCGGGGGCTACGAGCAGTACTTC
CATSRPRGGGYEQYF
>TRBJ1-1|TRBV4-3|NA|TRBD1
TGCGCCAGCAGCCAAATGGACAGGGACACTGAAGCTTTCTTT
CASSQMDRDTEAFF
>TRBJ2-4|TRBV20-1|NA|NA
TGCAGTGCTATCCCAGCGGAACTAGCCAAAAACATTCAGTACTTC
CSAIPAELAKNIQYF
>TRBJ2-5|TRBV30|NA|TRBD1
TGTGCCTGGGACAGGGGGCGCCAAGAGACCCAGTACTTC
CAWDRGRQETQYF
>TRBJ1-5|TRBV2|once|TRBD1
TGTGCCAGCAGTGCGCAACAGGGGAGCAATCAGCCCCAGCATTTT
CASSAQQGSNQPQHF